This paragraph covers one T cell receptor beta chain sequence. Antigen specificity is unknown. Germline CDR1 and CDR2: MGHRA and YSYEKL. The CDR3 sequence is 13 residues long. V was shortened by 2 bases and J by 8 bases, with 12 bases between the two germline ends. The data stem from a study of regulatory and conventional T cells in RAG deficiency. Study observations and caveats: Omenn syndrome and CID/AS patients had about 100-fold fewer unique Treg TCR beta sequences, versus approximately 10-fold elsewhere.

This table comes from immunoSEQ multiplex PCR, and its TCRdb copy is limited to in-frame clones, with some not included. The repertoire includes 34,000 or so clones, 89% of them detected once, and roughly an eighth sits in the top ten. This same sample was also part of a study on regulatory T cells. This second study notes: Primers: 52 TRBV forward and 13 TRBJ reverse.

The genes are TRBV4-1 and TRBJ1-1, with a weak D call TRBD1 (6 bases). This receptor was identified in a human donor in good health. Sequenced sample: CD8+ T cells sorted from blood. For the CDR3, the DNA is TGCGCCAGCAGCCAACCGCAGGGGTTCGAAGCTTTCTTT. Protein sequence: CASSQPQGFEAFF.